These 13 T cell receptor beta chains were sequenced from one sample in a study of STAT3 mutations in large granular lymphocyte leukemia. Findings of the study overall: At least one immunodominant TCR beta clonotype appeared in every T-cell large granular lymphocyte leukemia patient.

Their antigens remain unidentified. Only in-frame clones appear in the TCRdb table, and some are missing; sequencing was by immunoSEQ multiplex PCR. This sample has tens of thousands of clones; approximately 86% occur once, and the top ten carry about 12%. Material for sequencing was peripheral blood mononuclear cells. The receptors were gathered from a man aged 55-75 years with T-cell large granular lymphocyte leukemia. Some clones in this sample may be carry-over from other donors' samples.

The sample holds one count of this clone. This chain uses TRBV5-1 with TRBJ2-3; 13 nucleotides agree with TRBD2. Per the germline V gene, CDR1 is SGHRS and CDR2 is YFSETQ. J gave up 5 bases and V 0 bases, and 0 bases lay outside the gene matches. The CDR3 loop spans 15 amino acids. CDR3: CASSLGLAGGDTQYF. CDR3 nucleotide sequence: TGCGCCAGCAGCTTGGGACTAGCGGGAGGAGATACGCAGTATTTT.

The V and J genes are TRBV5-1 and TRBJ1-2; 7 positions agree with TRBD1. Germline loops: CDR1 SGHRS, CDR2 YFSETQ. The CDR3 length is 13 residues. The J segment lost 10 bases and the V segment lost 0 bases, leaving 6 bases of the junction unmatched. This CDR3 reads CASSLEGADAYTF. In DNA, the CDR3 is TGCGCCAGCAGCTTGGAGGGGGCGGACGCCTACACCTTC.

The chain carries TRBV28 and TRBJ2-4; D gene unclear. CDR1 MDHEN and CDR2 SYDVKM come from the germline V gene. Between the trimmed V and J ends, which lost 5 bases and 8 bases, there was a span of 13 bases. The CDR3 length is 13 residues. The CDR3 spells CASSLRAPDIQYF. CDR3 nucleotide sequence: TGTGCCAGCAGTCTCCGGGCGCCAGACATTCAGTACTTC. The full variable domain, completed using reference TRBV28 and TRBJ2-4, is DVKVTQSSRYLVKRTGEKVFLECVQDMDHENMFWYRQDPGLGLRLIYFSYDVKMKEKGDIPEGYSVSREKKERFSLILESASTNQTSMYLCASSLRAPDIQYFGAGTRLSVL.

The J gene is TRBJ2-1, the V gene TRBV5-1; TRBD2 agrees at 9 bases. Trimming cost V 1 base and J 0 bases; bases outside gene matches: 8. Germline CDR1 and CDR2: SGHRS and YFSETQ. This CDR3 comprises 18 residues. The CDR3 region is CASSLSLAGRSSYNEQFF. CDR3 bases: TGCGCCAGCAGCTTGTCACTAGCGGGCCGAAGCTCCTACAATGAGCAGTTCTTC.

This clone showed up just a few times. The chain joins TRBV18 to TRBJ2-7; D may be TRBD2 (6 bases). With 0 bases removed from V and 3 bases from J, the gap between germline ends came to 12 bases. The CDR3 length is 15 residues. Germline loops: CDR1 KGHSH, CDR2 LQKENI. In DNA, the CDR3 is TGTGCCAGCTCACCACCGGGGCAGGGAGGCTACGAGCAGTACTTC. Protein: CASSPPGQGGYEQYF. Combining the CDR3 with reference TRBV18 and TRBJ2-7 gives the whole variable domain NAGVMQNPRHLVRRRGQEARLRCSPMKGHSHVYWYRQLPEEGLKFMVYLQKENIIDESGMPKERFSAEFPKEGPSILRIQQVVRGDSAAYFCASSPPGQGGYEQYFGPGTRLTVT.

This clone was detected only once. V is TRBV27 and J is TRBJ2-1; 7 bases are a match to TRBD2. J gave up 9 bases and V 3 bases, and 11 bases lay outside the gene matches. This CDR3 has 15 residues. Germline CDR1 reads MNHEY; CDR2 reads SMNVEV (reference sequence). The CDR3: CASSFLDSGEGEQFF. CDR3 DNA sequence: TGTGCCAGCAGTTTTCTCGACTCGGGGGAGGGTGAGCAGTTCTTC.

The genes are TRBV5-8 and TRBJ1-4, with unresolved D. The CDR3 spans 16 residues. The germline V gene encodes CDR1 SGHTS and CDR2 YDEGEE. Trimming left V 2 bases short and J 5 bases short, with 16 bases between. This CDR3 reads CASSLSLGLMNEKLFF. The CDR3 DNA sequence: TGTGCCAGCAGCTTAAGTCTAGGACTCATGAATGAAAAACTGTTTTTT.

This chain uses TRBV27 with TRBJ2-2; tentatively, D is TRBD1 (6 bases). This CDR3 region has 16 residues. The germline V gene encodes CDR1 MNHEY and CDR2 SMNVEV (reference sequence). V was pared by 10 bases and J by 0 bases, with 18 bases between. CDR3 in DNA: TGTGCCACCAGCCCCAGGGGCCCAGCGAACACCGGGGAGCTGTTTTTT. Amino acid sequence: CATSPRGPANTGELFF.

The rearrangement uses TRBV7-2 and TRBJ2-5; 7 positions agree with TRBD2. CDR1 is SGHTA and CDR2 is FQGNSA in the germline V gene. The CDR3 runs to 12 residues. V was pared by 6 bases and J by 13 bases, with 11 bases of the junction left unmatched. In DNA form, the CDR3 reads TGTGCCAGCAGTGACCTTACCGCTAGCGGGTACTTC. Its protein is CASSDLTASGYF.

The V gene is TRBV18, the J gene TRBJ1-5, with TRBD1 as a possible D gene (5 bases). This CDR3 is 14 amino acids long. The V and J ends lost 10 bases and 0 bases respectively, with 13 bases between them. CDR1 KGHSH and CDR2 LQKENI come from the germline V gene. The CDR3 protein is CATSLGGSNQPQHF. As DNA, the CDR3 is TGTGCCACATCCCTGGGGGGTAGCAATCAGCCCCAGCATTTT.

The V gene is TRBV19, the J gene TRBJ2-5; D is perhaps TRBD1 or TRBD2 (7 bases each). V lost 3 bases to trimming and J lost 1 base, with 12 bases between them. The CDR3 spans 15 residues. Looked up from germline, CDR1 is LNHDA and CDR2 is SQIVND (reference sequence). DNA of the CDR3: TGTGCCAGTAGTATCCAGGGGGGGTCCCAAGAGACCCAGTACTTC. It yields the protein CASSIQGGSQETQYF.

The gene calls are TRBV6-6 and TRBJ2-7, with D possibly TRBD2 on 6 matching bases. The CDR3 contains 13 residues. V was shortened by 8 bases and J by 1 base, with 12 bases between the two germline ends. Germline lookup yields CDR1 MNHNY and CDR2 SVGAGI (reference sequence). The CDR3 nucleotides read TGTGCCAGCGGTAGGGAGGCTTCCTACGAGCAGTACTTC. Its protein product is CASGREASYEQYF.

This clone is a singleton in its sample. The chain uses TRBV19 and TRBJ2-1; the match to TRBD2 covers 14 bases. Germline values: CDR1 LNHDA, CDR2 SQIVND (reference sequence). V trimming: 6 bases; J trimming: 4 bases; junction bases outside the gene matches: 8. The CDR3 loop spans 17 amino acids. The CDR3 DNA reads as TGTGCCAGTAGCAGACTAGCGGGGGGGAAAGTTTACAATGAGCAGTTCTTC. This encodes CASSRLAGGKVYNEQFF.